This paragraph covers one TCR beta chain sequence. The data were produced by immunoSEQ multiplex PCR, yet TCRdb's version contains in-frame clones alone and is incomplete. In the table there are some 11,000 clones, about three fifths of which are singletons. Repeated repertoire sampling spanned the course of chemoradiotherapy. This entry belongs to a study of chemoradiotherapy in HPV16-positive cancers. V gave up 0 bases and J gave up 8 bases; unmatched junction bases: 6. The CDR3 spans 15 residues. Looked up from germline, CDR1 is SGHKS and CDR2 is YYEKEE (reference sequence). Sample acquisition took place from a patient who underwent chemoradiotherapy. The genes are TRBV5-5 and TRBJ2-1; TRBD2 agrees at 9 bases. This TCR came from a human donor with HPV-associated anogenital cancer. CDR3 in DNA: TGTGCCAGCAGCTTGGGGCGGGAGGGCCTCGATGAGCAGTTCTTC. Translated, it gives CASSLGREGLDEQFF.